This passage covers 14 T cell receptor beta chains from one sample sequenced in a study of blood T cells in healthy people across ages. PCR was performed a second time for about 7 to 12 cycles using a sample-barcoded 5' primer and a J-beta primer mix. TCRdb reprocessed the 5' RACE reads via MiXCR and lists one record per CDR3 protein. The repertoire holds fewer than 700,000 distinct CDR3 sequences, 40% to 55% seen once, with around 23% in the top ten. Sequencing used blood. These TCRs come from a man older than 75 in good health.

The chain uses TRBV15 and TRBJ1-6; no firm D call. V lost 0 bases to trimming and J lost 5 bases, with 2 bases between them. The CDR3 totals 13 residues. CDR1 and CDR2 (germline): LNHNV, YYDKDF (reference sequence). The CDR3 sequence: CATSRDNNSPLHF. The CDR3 DNA sequence: TGTGCCACCAGCAGAGACAATAATTCACCCCTCCACTTT.

This chain connects TRBV30 to TRBJ1-1, with D unresolved. V was clipped by 7 bases and J by 1 base, with 4 bases between them. Germline CDR1 GTSNPN, CDR2 SVGIG (reference sequence). CDR3 length: 10 residues. The CDR3 DNA reads as TGTGCCTACTCGAACACTGAAGCTTTCTTT. It is translated as CAYSNTEAFF.

In its sample, this clonotype was seen a few times. The chain combines TRBV7-2 with TRBJ2-3; D tentatively fits TRBD1 or TRBD2 (5 bases each). The CDR3 has 14 residues. The germline V gene has CDR1 SGHTA and CDR2 FQGNSA. The V and J ends lost 0 bases and 7 bases respectively, with 11 bases between them. The CDR3 region is CASSLAGRFNTQYF. CDR3 nucleotides: TGTGCCAGCAGCTTAGCGGGACGCTTCAATACGCAGTATTTT.

Many counts were recorded for this clonotype. V usage is TRBV6-5 and J usage is TRBJ2-7, with 9 bases aligning to TRBD1. Unmatched junction bases numbered 4, after V lost 1 base and J lost 0 bases. The germline CDR1 and CDR2 sequences are MNHEY and SVGAGI. The CDR3 runs 16 residues. This CDR3 is CASSYYRTGDSYEQYF. In DNA, the CDR3 is TGTGCCAGCAGTTACTACAGGACAGGGGACTCCTACGAGCAGTACTTC.

This clonotype was found a few times. The rearrangement joins TRBV6-6 to TRBJ1-1; TRBD1 is a possible D gene (6 bases). This CDR3 spans 15 amino acids. Looked up from germline, CDR1 is MNHNY and CDR2 is SVGAGI (reference sequence). V shed 5 bases and J shed 3 bases, with 16 bases lying between them. The CDR3 DNA follows: TGTGCCAGCAGTACTGGACGAACAGGGTACACTGAAGCTTTCTTT. This sequence encodes CASSTGRTGYTEAFF.

The V gene is TRBV12-3 or TRBV12-4, the J gene TRBJ2-1, with 7 nucleotides matching TRBD1. V lost 5 bases and J lost 13; bases outside the gene matches: 14. The CDR3 covers 14 residues. In DNA, the CDR3 is TGTGCCAGCAGTCCCCGACAGGGCGCAGGGACCCAGTTCTTC. The encoded protein is CASSPRQGAGTQFF.

This clonotype was recorded a few times. This chain's CDR3 is CAISLAGQSSYNEQFF. CDR3 DNA sequence: TGTGCCATCAGTCTAGCGGGCCAGAGCTCCTACAATGAGCAGTTCTTC. The gene calls are TRBV10-3 and TRBJ2-1; 8 bases line up with TRBD2. The germline gives CDR1 ENHRY, CDR2 SYGVKD. V dropped 5 bases and J dropped 0; count of bases not matched to a gene: 6. This CDR3 contains 16 residues.

The J gene is TRBJ2-7, the V gene TRBV2, with D uncertain. Germline V lookup: CDR1 SNHLY, CDR2 FYNNEI. The CDR3 is 12 residues long. V lost 4 bases, J lost 3 bases, and 7 bases lay in between. CDR3 in amino acids: CASSVVGYEQYF. The CDR3 DNA reads TGTGCCAGCAGTGTCGTCGGCTACGAGCAGTACTTC.

This chain connects TRBV20-1 to TRBJ2-4; D is ambiguous. In germline, CDR1 is DFQATT, CDR2 SNEGSKA (reference sequence). V lost 1 base to trimming and J lost 8 bases, with 12 bases between them. The CDR3 is made up of 13 amino acids. Here the CDR3 DNA reads TGCAGTGCTAGAGTAAGGGAAGCGTACATTCAGTACTTC. Residues: CSARVREAYIQYF.

The chain recombines TRBV7-2 with TRBJ2-3; 10 bases are shared with TRBD1. The V gene's germline CDR1 is SGHTA and CDR2 FQGNSA. The CDR3 loop spans 14 amino acids. After removal of 11 bases from V and 3 bases from J, the junction contained 8 bases not matched to a gene. The DNA for the CDR3 is TGTGCCGTAGAAGCGGACAGGGGGACAGATACGCAGTATTTT. Its protein is CAVEADRGTDTQYF.

This clonotype was seen many times. This rearrangement joins TRBV3-1 to TRBJ1-2; no reliable D call. The CDR3 is made up of 14 amino acids. Trimming pared 4 bases from V and 0 bases from J, leaving 9 bases between. CDR1 and CDR2 from the germline V gene are LGHDT and YNNKEL (reference sequence). In nucleotides, the CDR3 is TGTGCCAGCAGCCCGGACGGCGCTAACTATGGCTACACCTTC. Its protein is CASSPDGANYGYTF.

This clonotype showed up just a few times. The chain is built from TRBV20-1 and TRBJ2-1; 9 bases agree with TRBD1. The trim removed 5 bases at V and 5 bases at J, leaving 22 bases unmatched. This CDR3 has 19 residues. Germline V gene sequence: CDR1 DFQATT, CDR2 SNEGSKA (reference sequence). CDR3 residues: CSADSGQGLAQYMNNEQFF. CDR3 coding DNA: TGCAGTGCTGACTCGGGACAGGGTCTAGCCCAATATATGAACAATGAGCAGTTCTTC.

A remark on this clonotype: This may stem from a read error, because a much larger clone lies one nucleotide away. The V gene is TRBV2, the J gene TRBJ2-4; TRBD2 agrees at 12 bases. J was trimmed by 13 bases and V by 4 bases; bases with no gene match: 11. The CDR3 is 15 amino acids. The V gene's germline CDR1 is SNHLY and CDR2 FYNNEI. This chain's CDR3 is CASSGSSGGAYGQYF. The CDR3 nucleotides are TGTGCCAGCAGTGGCTCTAGCGGGGGGGCCTACGGGCAGTACTTC.

With respect to this clonotype: One junction end disagrees with the germline gene, perhaps due to a read error. This chain uses TRBV7-9 with TRBJ1-1, with 10 nucleotides matching TRBD1. This CDR3 is 15 amino acids long. CDR1 and CDR2 (germline): SEHNR, FQNEAQ (reference sequence). The CDR3 DNA follows: TGTGCCAGCAGCGCCAGGACAGGGGGAAACACTGGAGCTTTCTTT. Amino acids: CASSARTGGNTGAFF.